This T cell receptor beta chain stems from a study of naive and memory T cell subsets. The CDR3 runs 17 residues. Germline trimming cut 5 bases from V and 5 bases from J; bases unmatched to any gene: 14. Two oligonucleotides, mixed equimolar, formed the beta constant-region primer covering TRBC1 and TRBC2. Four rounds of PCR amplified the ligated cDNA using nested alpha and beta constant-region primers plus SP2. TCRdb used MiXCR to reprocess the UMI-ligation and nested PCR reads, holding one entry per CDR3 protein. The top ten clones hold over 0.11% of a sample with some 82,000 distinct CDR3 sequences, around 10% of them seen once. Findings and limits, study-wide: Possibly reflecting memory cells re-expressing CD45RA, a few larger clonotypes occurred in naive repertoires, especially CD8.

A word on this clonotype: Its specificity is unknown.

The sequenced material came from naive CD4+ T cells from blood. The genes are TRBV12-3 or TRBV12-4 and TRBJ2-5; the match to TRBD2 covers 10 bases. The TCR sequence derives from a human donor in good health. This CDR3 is CASSDRGSGRLRETQYF. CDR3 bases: TGTGCCAGCAGTGACCGAGGTAGCGGGAGGTTGCGGGAGACCCAGTACTTC.